What follows are 6 T cell receptor beta chains derived from one specimen sequenced in a study of vaccination and CD4 T cells after COVID-19. Scientists ran DNA taken from cultured CD4+ T cells through the Oncomine TCR Beta short-read assay for sequencing. A single record per CDR3 protein comes from TCRdb applying MiXCR to the PCR reads. The table lists approximately 2,000 distinct CDR3 sequences, over 15% of them singletons. These receptors are not linked to any known antigen. Treatment defined: 10-day PBMC culture with coronavirus spike peptide pools or control peptides (ViraFEST assay). Pre-COVID-19 pandemic sampling (2011-2018) yielded the unexposed donor's CD4+ T cells. The sequencing input was CD4+ T cells from blood, cultured in vitro. Every receptor here comes from a human donor in good health.

This clonotype came up a few times. The gene calls are TRBV10-3 and TRBJ2-5, with 7 bases fitting TRBD2. The CDR3 runs to 14 residues. V trimming: 4 bases; J trimming: 1 base; junction bases outside the gene matches: 3. Germline V gene data show CDR1 as ENHRY and CDR2 as SYGVKD. This CDR3 is CAISGRLAQETQYF. The DNA for the CDR3 is TGTGCCATCAGTGGCCGACTAGCCCAAGAGACCCAGTACTTC.

The sample holds a few counts of this clonotype. The chain joins TRBV18 to TRBJ1-6, with D possibly being TRBD1 (5 bases). The germline V gene encodes CDR1 KGHSH and CDR2 LQKENI. This CDR3 is 16 amino acids long. V dropped 3 bases and J dropped 5 bases, with 14 bases sitting between them. This chain's CDR3 is CASSPTAGQDNSPLHF. As DNA, the CDR3 is TGTGCCAGCTCACCGACGGCAGGGCAGGATAATTCACCCCTCCACTTT.

This clonotype is judged large. This rearrangement joins TRBV20-1 to TRBJ2-5, with 7 positions matching TRBD2. CDR3 length: 15 residues. With V trimmed by 3 bases and J by 0 bases, 7 bases remained unmatched. Germline CDR1 DFQATT, CDR2 SNEGSKA (reference sequence). CDR3 coding DNA: TGCAGTGCTAGTGCGGCTAGCGGAGACCAAGAGACCCAGTACTTC. This sequence encodes CSASAASGDQETQYF.

This clonotype is termed large (0.1 to 1%). This chain joins TRBV6-5 and TRBJ1-2; D may be TRBD1 (5 bases). Germline loops: CDR1 MNHEY, CDR2 SVGAGI. This CDR3 is built from 13 residues. The V end lost 0 bases, the J end lost 6 bases, and 8 bases lay between the germline ends. The CDR3 sequence: CASSYSGRDGYTF. CDR3 sequence (DNA): TGTGCCAGCAGTTACTCGGGACGGGATGGCTACACCTTC.

Regarding this clonotype: The junction shows a germline mismatch at one end, possibly a read error. V gene TRBV7-2 combines with J gene TRBJ1-4; D not resolved. CDR3 size: 15 residues. The germline V gene has CDR1 SGHTA and CDR2 FQGNSA. CDR3 DNA sequence: TGTGCCAGCAGCTTAGCGCGGCAACGGCGTGAAGAACTGTTTTTT. This gives the protein CASSLARQRREELFF.

A few counts support this clonotype. The chain employs TRBV28 and TRBJ2-4; TRBD1 matches at 7 bases. The CDR3 is made up of 14 amino acids. Germline trimming cut 5 bases from V and 4 bases from J; bases unmatched to any gene: 5. Germline V gene sequence: CDR1 MDHEN, CDR2 SYDVKM. This chain's CDR3 is CASSPGGIKNIQYF. The CDR3 DNA reads as TGTGCCAGCAGTCCAGGGGGAATAAAAAACATTCAGTACTTC.